This TCR beta chain was sequenced during a study of T-cell reconstitution after alpha-beta-depleted transplantation in children. Study-wide results and limits: The main origin of T-cell counts and diversity one year after transplant was newly produced T cells. The origin of alpha-beta T cells about two months after transplant was reportedly several hundred expanded graft clones.

Unique molecular identifiers were used in preparing the TCRbeta library. TCRdb used MiXCR to reprocess the PCR reads, holding one entry per CDR3 protein. This table holds more than 100,000 distinct CDR3 sequences, roughly 23% found once. The CDR3 has 15 residues. The germline V gene encodes CDR1 SGHVS and CDR2 FQNEAQ. On this clonotype itself: Its antigen remains unidentified. This may be a read error, as it is one base from a much larger clone.

The sequenced sample was PBMCs, mostly from graft donor cells, obtained 180 days after TCRalphabeta/CD19-depleted stem cell transplant. The receptor comes from a male patient between 2 and 9 years old who had a stem cell transplant for chronic granulomatous disease, so the T cells may come from the graft donor. The chain combines TRBV7-8 with TRBJ2-7, with D perhaps matching TRBD2 (6 bases). DNA of the CDR3: TGTGCCAGCAGCTTAGCCCCGGGACTGGGAGCCGAGCATTACTTC. Amino acid sequence: CASSLAPGLGAEHYF.